This T cell receptor (beta chain) comes out of a study of neoadjuvant anti-PD-1 for oral cavity cancer. Study details: Patients without progression got a fourth dose around day 43.

This clone was detected a few times. Patients had newly diagnosed, untreated stage II-IVA oral cavity squamous cell carcinoma. Trimming removed 5 bases at V and 2 bases at J, with 10 bases between. Per the germline V gene, CDR1 is SNHLY and CDR2 is FYNNEI. The length of the CDR3 is 13 residues. Data came from immunoSEQ multiplex PCR; TCRdb stores just in-frame clones and leaves some out. The data show more than 10,000 clones, over 65% seen once. This TCR was recovered from a person between 40 and 80 years old with oral cavity squamous cell carcinoma. The chain links TRBV2 to TRBJ2-7, with D hard to call. The material was PBMCs, obtained before nivolumab (anti-PD-1) treatment. In nucleotides, the CDR3 is TGTGCCAGCAGTTTGACCGAAACCTACGAGCAGTACTTC. This translates into CASSLTETYEQYF.